What follows is one TCR beta chain and its context. Its antigen remains unidentified. The record has no base qualities; no much larger clone is one base away. This entry is derived from a study of OX40 agonist ivuxolimab in advanced cancers. About the full investigation: The costimulatory receptor OX40 (CD134) was targeted by ivuxolimab, a fully human IgG2 agonistic monoclonal antibody. Intravenous ivuxolimab was administered to patients every 2 weeks at six dose levels: 0.01, 0.1, 0.3, 1.5, 3 and 10 mg/kg. Of the 50 to 55 patients in dose escalation, some 20 had hepatocellular carcinoma, approximately 15 had melanoma, 9 had renal cell carcinoma and 9 had head and neck cancer. A male proportion of roughly 80% and a mean age of around 60 years, ranging from 23 to 79, were recorded for the dose-escalation cohort. Patients were allowed to have had prior anti-PD-1, anti-PD-L1 or anti-CTLA-4 therapy, and approximately 40% of the dose-escalation patients had been treated with checkpoint inhibitors. Partial responses occurred in three dose-escalation patients: two with cutaneous melanoma and one with hepatocellular carcinoma. The purpose of peripheral TCRbeta sequencing was to test whether ivuxolimab changed TCR sequence diversity and led to clonal T-cell expansion. The monotherapy dose-escalation portion (N of about 47 patients) of the phase I ivuxolimab trial is reported in the paper. The paper's findings and limits, for the study overall: Low levels of normalized T-cell clonal expansion were also seen in some nonresponding patients. Partial responders in the 0.1-3.0 mg/kg groups had among the lowest normalized peripheral clonal expansion, especially among CD8+ T cells. At doses of 0.1 to 3.0 mg/kg, clonal expansion of both CD4+ and CD8+ blood T cells was observed from baseline to week 6. On average, CD8+ T cells showed more expanded clones than CD4+ T cells after ivuxolimab. The antigen specificity of the peripheral T cells that underwent clonal expansion was not determined.

Trimming takes 3 bases off V and 4 bases off J; junction bases not matched to a gene: 13. The germline V gene (reference sequence) provides CDR1 LNHNV and CDR2 YYDKDF. The CDR3 sequence holds 18 residues, the cysteine and phenylalanine included. The entry retains the CDR3 DNA only, 54 bases that are in frame from base 1. To sequence the TCRbeta CDR3 region, genomic DNA was isolated from the sorted cells. The immunoSEQ Assay was used to sequence the TCRbeta CDR3 regions. What TCRdb holds here is the immuneACCESS table cut down to in-frame rearrangements. Part of the clones is not present; checked against another copy, under half of the missing clones reflect an unresolved V gene, and the others are unexplained. A total of some 49,000 clones appear in this sample, 85% of them only once. The top ten clones comprise 20% of the sample. Patients with a history of autoimmune disease or receiving systemic immunosuppression were excluded from the trial. Peripheral blood for TCR sequencing was collected from all dose cohorts at baseline, on cycle 4 day 1, and on cycle 7 day 1. Samples came from an open-label, multicenter, first-in-human phase I dose-escalation trial of ivuxolimab. Adults with locally advanced or metastatic head and neck squamous cell, hepatocellular, melanoma or renal cell carcinoma were enrolled in the trial. Before TCR sequencing, CD4+ and CD8+ T cells were separately sorted from peripheral blood.

The sample was CD4+ or CD8+ T cells sorted from blood, taken in a trial of the OX40 agonist ivuxolimab. The sequence was collected from an adult with an advanced solid tumor such as melanoma, head and neck, liver or kidney cancer. This receptor chain uses TRBV15 and TRBJ1-5, with 9 junctional bases fitting TRBD1. The DNA is as follows: TGTGCCACCAGCAGGATTCCCCGGGACAGGGTCGGAAATCAGCCCCAGCATTTT. This sequence encodes CATSRIPRDRVGNQPQHF.